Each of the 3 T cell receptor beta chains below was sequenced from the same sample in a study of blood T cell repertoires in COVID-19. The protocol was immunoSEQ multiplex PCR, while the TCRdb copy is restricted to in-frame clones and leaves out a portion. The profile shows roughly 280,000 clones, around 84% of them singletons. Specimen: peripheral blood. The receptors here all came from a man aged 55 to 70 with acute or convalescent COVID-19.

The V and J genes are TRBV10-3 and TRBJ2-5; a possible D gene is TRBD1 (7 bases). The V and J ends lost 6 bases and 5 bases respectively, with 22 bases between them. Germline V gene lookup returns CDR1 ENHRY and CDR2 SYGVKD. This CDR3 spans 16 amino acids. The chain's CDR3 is CAISRSGEPGGETQYF. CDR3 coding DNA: TGTGCCATCAGCCGTTCGGGCGAGCCAGGGGGGGAGACCCAGTACTTC.

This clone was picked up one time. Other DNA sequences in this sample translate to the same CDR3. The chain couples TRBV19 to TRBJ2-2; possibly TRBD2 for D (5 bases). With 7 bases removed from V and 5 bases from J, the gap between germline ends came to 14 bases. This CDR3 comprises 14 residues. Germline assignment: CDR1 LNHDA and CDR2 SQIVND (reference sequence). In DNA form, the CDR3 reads TGTGCCAGTAAAGGTAGAGGGTATACCGGGGAGCTGTTTTTT. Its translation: CASKGRGYTGELFF.

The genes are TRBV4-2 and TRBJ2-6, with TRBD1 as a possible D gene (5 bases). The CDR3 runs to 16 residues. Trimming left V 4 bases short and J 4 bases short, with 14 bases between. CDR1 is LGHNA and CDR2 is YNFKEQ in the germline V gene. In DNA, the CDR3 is TGTGCCAGCAGCCCCCAACCAGGGTCCGGGGCCAACGTCCTGACTTTC. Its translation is CASSPQPGSGANVLTF.